The T cell receptor (beta chain) under discussion was sequenced for a study of cytomegalovirus exposure and HLA in healthy donors. Study-wide points: Researchers reported in a later analysis that a missense DCLRE1C variant was tied to TCR beta V- and J-gene trimming. The Asian-associated ancestry cluster reportedly had fewer N-insertions than the 666-donor mean in a later analysis.

Regarding this clone: Its specificity is not known.

V lost 6 bases, J lost 8 bases, and 12 bases stayed unmatched. This CDR3 spans 15 amino acids. Germline assignment: CDR1 LNHDA and CDR2 SQIVND (reference sequence). This PCR relied on a set of 60 Vbeta primers and 13 Jbeta primers. The table came from immunoSEQ multiplex PCR; TCRdb's copy has only in-frame clones and leaves some out. This table holds some 98,000 clones, roughly 81% found once. The chain recombines TRBV19 with TRBJ2-1; 8 bases map to TRBD2. This TCR was recovered from a man in his forties in good health and CMV-seronegative. The sample comprised PBMCs. For the CDR3, the DNA is TGTGCCAGTAGCGACGGGGGGGCCGCGATAGATGAGCAGTTCTTC. Protein: CASSDGGAAIDEQFF.